This T cell receptor (beta chain) was recorded in a study of shared clonotypes between healthy human individuals. Study-wide results and limits: Naive subsets usually exceeded memory subsets in estimated richness. Generation probabilities were higher for clonotypes shared across all four sorted-subset donors than for unshared ones.

Terminally differentiated effector memory CD45RA+ cells were left out of the naive CD8 fraction, which was CD45RO-negative and positively selected for CCR7. Using immunoSEQ multiplex PCR, the repertoire was profiled, and TCRdb retains in-frame clones only, with some absent. The data hold hundreds of thousands of clones, with roughly 98% observed a single time. This clone was detected once. The antigen is not known. From germline, CDR1 is SEHNR and CDR2 FQNEAQ (reference sequence). V gave up 1 base and J gave up 2 bases, with 11 bases separating them. This CDR3 contains 15 residues. The V and J genes are TRBV7-9 and TRBJ1-1, with D perhaps TRBD1 (6 bases). This sequence originates from a young man in good health. The sample was naive CD8+ T cells sorted from blood. Written as DNA, the CDR3 is TGTGCCAGCAGCTTAGAACAGGGCCATAACACTGAAGCTTTCTTT. This sequence encodes CASSLEQGHNTEAFF.